This TCR beta chain originates from a study of CXCR3-negative and CXCR3-positive naive CD8 T cells. The authors made the TRB cDNA libraries by 5' RACE using UMI labels. After re-calling the 5' RACE reads, TCRdb lists one entry per CDR3 protein, DNA absent. The sample totals 100,000 to 150,000 distinct CDR3 sequences. On this clonotype itself: Its antigen is currently unknown.

A CD45RO-CCR7+CD27+CD95- phenotype identified naive CD8+ T cells. CDR3 length equals 14 residues. Germline V CDR1 and CDR2: SGHTA, FQGNSA. Study results and limitations: When CXCR3-positive naive cells were set against CXCR3-negative naive cells, the former had more hydrophobic TRB CDR3s. Memory CD8+ T cell repertoires were far less diverse than both naive subsets. Naive cells that were CXCR3-negative or CXCR3-positive used TRBV-TRBJ genes alike, while memory cells diverged.

Material for sequencing was naive CXCR3- CD8+ T cells from blood. This sample's subset: CD45RO-CCR7+CD27+CD95- naive CD8+ T cells lacking CXCR3 (TNR3-). The chain recombines TRBV7-2 with TRBJ1-4. This TCR derives from a human donor in good health. Some clones in this sample may be carry-over from other donors' samples. CDR3 loop: CASSPTRTPEKLFF.